The sequence of this T cell receptor beta chain was determined in a study of shared clonotypes between healthy human individuals. The assay was immunoSEQ multiplex PCR, and TCRdb's table has in-frame clones only and misses some. This sample has roughly 640,000 clones, with about 96% found just once. Losses at the gene ends were 0 bases for V and 2 bases for J; bases not matched to a gene: 3. Germline V gene data show CDR1 as MGHRA and CDR2 as YSYEKL. The CDR3 loop spans 17 amino acids. This receptor was identified in a woman younger than 45 in good health. The V and J genes are TRBV4-1 and TRBJ2-1; 11 nucleotides line up with TRBD2. The specimen sequenced was naive CD4+ T cells sorted from blood. The sample's subset: CD45RA+ positively selected. CDR3 region: CASSQEATSGAYNEQFF. The CDR3 DNA is TGCGCCAGCAGCCAAGAGGCGACTAGCGGGGCCTACAATGAGCAGTTCTTC.